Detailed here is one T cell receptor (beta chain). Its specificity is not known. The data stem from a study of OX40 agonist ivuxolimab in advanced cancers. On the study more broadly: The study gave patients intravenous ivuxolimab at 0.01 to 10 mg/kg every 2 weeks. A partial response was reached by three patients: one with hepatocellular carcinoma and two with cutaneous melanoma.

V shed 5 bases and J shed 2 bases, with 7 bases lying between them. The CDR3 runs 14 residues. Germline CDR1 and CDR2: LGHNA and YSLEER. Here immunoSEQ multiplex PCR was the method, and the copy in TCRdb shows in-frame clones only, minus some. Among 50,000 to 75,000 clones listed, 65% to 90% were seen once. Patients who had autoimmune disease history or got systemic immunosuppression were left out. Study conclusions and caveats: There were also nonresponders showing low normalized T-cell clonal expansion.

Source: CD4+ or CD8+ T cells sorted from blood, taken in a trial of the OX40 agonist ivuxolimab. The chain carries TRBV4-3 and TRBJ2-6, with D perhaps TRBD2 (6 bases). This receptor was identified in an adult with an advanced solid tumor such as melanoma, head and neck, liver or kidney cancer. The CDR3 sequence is CASSGGTGANVLTF. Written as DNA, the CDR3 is TGCGCCAGCAGCGGCGGGACTGGGGCCAACGTCCTGACTTTC.